This T cell receptor (beta chain) was sequenced for a study of vaccination effects on CD4 cells after COVID-19. General study results and limits: Limitations: small convalescent group and missing early post-infection timepoints.

About this clone itself: Its matching antigen is unknown.

Ahead of sequencing, the ViraFEST assay grew antigen-specific CD4+ T cells using viral peptide pools. Investigators separated out CD4+ T cells once about 10 days of culture had passed. Participants were given two doses of BNT162b2 or mRNA-1273 vaccine. Sequenced by immunoSEQ multiplex PCR; TCRdb stores in-frame clones only, minus some. The sample lists about 48,000 clones, around 70% occurring once. The ends were cut back, 2 bases at V and 4 bases at J, with 7 bases in the middle. Germline assignment: CDR1 SGHRS and CDR2 YFSETQ. The CDR3 runs 13 residues. This sequence originates from a human donor who received a COVID-19 vaccine. Sequences were derived from CD4+ T cells from PBMCs cultured with HCoV-OC43 spike peptides, sampled after COVID-19 vaccination. Subset meaning: HCoV-OC43 spike overlapping peptide pool stimulation. This chain connects TRBV5-1 to TRBJ2-1, with D tentatively TRBD1 (5 bases). CDR3 bases: TGCGCCAGCAGCTTACAGGATTACAATGAGCAGTTCTTC. It specifies CASSLQDYNEQFF. The full variable domain, completed using reference TRBV5-1 and TRBJ2-1, is KAGVTQTPRYLIKTRGQQVTLSCSPISGHRSVSWYQQTPGQGLQFLFEYFSETQRNKGNFPGRFSGRQFSNSRSEMNVSTLELGDSALYLCASSLQDYNEQFFGPGTRLTVL.